The sequence of this T cell receptor beta chain was determined in a study of PD-1 blockade in classical Hodgkin lymphoma. Study-level results: Complete responders' baseline diversity resembled that of newly diagnosed patients.

CDR1 is PRHDT and CDR2 is FYEKMQ in the germline V gene (reference sequence). This CDR3 is 14 amino acids long. V was cut by 5 bases and J by 6 bases, with 13 bases left in between. TCRdb keeps only in-frame clones here, not all; method: immunoSEQ multiplex PCR. The data show 20,000 to 25,000 clones, more than 75% seen once. Every single patient, without exception, relapsed after autologous stem cell transplantation, and brentuximab vedotin exposure varied. Complete response, partial response or progressive disease constituted the best responses recorded. This clone was seen a single time. No antigen is known for it.

Sequencing used peripheral blood mononuclear cells (PBMCs), obtained at baseline. The rearrangement links TRBV13 to TRBJ2-2; either TRBD1 or TRBD2 may fit D (5 bases each). This TCR came from a human donor with classical Hodgkin lymphoma. CDR3 loop: CASSRTGTAGELFF. DNA of the CDR3: TGTGCCAGCAGCCGCACCGGGACGGCCGGGGAGCTGTTTTTT.